The sequence of this T cell receptor (beta chain) was determined in a study of graft-versus-host responses after intestinal transplantation. About the study: Induction using anti-thymocyte globulin, followed by tacrolimus and steroids for around 3 years, was given to all recipients.

Points on this clone: Its antigen is not known.

Method: immunoSEQ multiplex PCR; TCRdb's copy keeps in-frame clones and lacks some. Here the sample spans about 80,000 clones, 92% being singletons. General study points: Researchers found GvH clones in recipient marrow, and some showed up first in ileum or blood.

This specimen consisted of PBMCs, obtained 98 days after intestinal transplantation. The source is a human patient who received an intestinal transplant, so some T cells may come from the graft donor.

The CDR3 nucleotides read TGTGCCAGCAGTGGCTGGACAGGGGATGGAGAAAAACTGTTTTTT. Amino acids: CASSGWTGDGEKLFF. The chain joins TRBV6-1 to TRBJ1-4; TRBD1 aligns across 9 bases. Germline CDR1 is MNHNS and CDR2 is SASEGT. V shed 4 bases, J shed 8 bases, and the junction held 8 bases outside the gene matches. The CDR3 extends over 15 amino acids.